The TCR beta chain under discussion was sequenced for a study of T cells after yellow fever vaccination (dated by TCRdb to the late 2010s). For the study in its entirety: The SMART-Seq v4 Ultra Low Input RNA kit was used to prepare libraries from fractions with low cell numbers. To follow T-cell clones before and after primary and booster YFV17D yellow fever vaccination, bulk TCR alpha and beta repertoires were sequenced over time. The cohort comprised two healthy male donors, one aged 18 to 30 and one aged 30 to 40 years. Blood was collected at multiple timepoints before and after primary and secondary immunization, and bulk PBMC replicates and cell subsets were isolated.

CDR1 and CDR2 are drawn from the germline V gene: MDHEN, SYDVKM. The CDR3 contains 16 residues, cysteine and phenylalanine counted. The entry retains the CDR3 DNA only, 48 bases that are in frame from base 1. Between the V and J ends, shortened by 4 bases and 2 bases respectively, the junction contains 18 bases. TCR cDNA was made using 5'RACE template switching, a step that added a universal primer site and unique molecular identifiers. cDNA synthesis was primed from both the TCR alpha and TCR beta constant segments. Library amplification involved two PCR steps, and the second step added sample barcodes and sequencing adapters. Sequencing of libraries was performed on Illumina HiSeq 2500 (2x100 bp) or NovaSeq (2x150 bp). As for the authors' bioinformatics: Demultiplexing of reads and collapsing into UMI consensus sequences were performed with MIGEC, and V(D)J alignment was carried out with MiXCR. Clonotypes responding to the vaccine were identified with edgeR on replicate PBMC samples, with the criteria of FDR below 0.01 and a log2 fold change above 5 up to day 15. Each bulk clonotype received a CD4 or CD8 identity based on whether the sequenced CD4 or CD8 repertoire contained that clonotype at higher abundance. The public reads were reanalyzed by TCRdb: fastp trimming at Q25, MiXCR alignment, in-frame beta chains only. Entries that share a CDR3 protein sequence are merged under the most common genes and DNA. TCRdb, rather than the study authors, made the V and J calls. This sample gives 500,000 to 650,000 distinct CDR3 sequences in total; 9% to 15% of them show up just once. The ten largest account for more than 12% of the sample.

The study at large found these results: Because only two donors were included in the study, the extent to which the findings can be generalized is limited. A small fraction of clonotypes showed up in both the CD4 and CD8 compartments, probably as a result of convergent recombination. After the booster, most of the clones that had expanded following primary vaccination were detected again (almost 98% of CD4 and 85% to 90% of CD8), which suggests that memory was broadly maintained. Compared with the primary T-cell response, the secondary T-cell response was weaker but faster, peaking on day 5 rather than day 15. Computational filtering was required because FACS-sorted repertoires could contain abundant contaminating clonotypes from the bulk population.

There are a few counts of this clonotype. Its antigen specificity is not known. It has no much larger one-base neighbor in the sample; base qualities were not kept. According to the study, the label for this sample's treatment or condition signals: live attenuated yellow fever vaccine strain. At every blood-draw timepoint, two biological replicates of bulk PBMCs were collected. A standard Ficoll-Paque protocol was used to isolate PBMCs from peripheral blood. TriZol was used to extract RNA from bulk PBMCs, CD4 and CD8 fractions, and dextramer-positive and dextramer-negative fractions. The receptor comes from a man younger than 40 who received the YFV17D yellow fever vaccine. Material: PBMCs, obtained on the day of the yellow fever booster vaccination. The sequence links TRBV28 to TRBJ2-7; a tentative D call is TRBD2 (6 bases match). The DNA is TGTGCCAGCAGTTCCCCCGGCGGGGAGTTTACCTACGAGCAGTACTTC. This encodes CASSSPGGEFTYEQYF.